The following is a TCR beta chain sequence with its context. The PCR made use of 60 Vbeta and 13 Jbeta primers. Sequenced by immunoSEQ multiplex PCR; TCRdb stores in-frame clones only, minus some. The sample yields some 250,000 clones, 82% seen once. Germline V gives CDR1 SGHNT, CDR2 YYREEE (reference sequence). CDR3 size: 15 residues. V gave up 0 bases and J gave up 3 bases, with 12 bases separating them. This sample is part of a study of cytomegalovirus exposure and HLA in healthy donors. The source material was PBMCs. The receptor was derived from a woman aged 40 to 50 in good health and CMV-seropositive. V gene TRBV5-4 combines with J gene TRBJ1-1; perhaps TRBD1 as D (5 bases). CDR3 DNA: TGTGCCAGCAGCTTGGAAGAGGGGAGGCACACTGAAGCTTTCTTT. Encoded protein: CASSLEEGRHTEAFF.